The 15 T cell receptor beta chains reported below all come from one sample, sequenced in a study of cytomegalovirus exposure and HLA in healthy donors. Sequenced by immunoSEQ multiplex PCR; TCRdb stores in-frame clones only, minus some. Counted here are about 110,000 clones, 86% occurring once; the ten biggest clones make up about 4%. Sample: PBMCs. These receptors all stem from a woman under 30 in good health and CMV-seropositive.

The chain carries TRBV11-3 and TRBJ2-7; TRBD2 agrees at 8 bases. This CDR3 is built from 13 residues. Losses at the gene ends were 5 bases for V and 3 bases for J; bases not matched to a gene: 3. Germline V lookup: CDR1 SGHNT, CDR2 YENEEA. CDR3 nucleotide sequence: TGTGCCAGCAGCCGGGGGACTAGCTACGAGCAGTACTTC. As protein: CASSRGTSYEQYF.

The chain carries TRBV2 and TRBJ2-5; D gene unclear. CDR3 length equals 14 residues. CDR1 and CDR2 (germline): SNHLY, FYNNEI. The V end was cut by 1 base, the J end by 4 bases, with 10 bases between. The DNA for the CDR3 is TGTGCCAGCAGTGAAGGCGGTGTCCCAGAGACCCAGTACTTC. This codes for CASSEGGVPETQYF.

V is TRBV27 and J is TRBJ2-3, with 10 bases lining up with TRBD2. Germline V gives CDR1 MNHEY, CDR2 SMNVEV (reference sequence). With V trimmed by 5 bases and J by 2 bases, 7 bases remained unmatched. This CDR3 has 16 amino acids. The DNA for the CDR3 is TGTGCCAGCAGTCCCAGGACTAGCGGCCACACAGATACGCAGTATTTT. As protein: CASSPRTSGHTDTQYF.

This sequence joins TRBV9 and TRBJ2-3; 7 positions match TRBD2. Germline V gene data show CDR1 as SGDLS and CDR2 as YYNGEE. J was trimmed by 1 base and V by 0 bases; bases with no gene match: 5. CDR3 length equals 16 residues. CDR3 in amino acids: CASSVGRELRTDTQYF. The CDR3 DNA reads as TGTGCCAGCAGCGTAGGGCGGGAGCTTCGCACAGATACGCAGTATTTT.

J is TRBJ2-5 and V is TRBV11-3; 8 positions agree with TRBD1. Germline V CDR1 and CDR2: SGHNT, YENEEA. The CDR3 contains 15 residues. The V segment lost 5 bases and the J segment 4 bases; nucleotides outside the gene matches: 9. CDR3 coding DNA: TGTGCCAGCAGCCTGCCCCTCAGGGGGCTAGAGACCCAGTACTTC. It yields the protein CASSLPLRGLETQYF.

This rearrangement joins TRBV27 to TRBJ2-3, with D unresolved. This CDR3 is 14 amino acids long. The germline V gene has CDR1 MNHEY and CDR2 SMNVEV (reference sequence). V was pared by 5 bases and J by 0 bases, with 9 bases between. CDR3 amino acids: CASSALTSTDTQYF. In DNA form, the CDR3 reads TGTGCCAGCAGTGCTTTAACTAGCACAGATACGCAGTATTTT.

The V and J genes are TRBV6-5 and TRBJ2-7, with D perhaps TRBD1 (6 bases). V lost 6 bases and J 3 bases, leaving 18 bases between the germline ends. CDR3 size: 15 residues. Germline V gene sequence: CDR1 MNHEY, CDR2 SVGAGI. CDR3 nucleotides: TGTGCCAGCAGAACAGACCCCGGGACAAGCTACGAGCAGTACTTC. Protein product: CASRTDPGTSYEQYF.

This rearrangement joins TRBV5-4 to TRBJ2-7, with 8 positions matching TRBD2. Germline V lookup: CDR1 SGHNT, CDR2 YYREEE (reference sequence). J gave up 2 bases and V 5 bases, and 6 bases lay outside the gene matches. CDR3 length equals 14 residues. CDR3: CASRRAGGAYEQYF. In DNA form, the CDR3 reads TGTGCCAGCAGGCGTGCGGGGGGAGCCTACGAGCAGTACTTC. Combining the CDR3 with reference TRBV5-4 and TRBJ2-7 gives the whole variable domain ETGVTQSPTHLIKTRGQQVTLRCSSQSGHNTVSWYQQALGQGPQFIFQYYREEENGRGNFPPRFSGLQFPNYSSELNVNALELDDSALYLCASRRAGGAYEQYFGPGTRLTVT.

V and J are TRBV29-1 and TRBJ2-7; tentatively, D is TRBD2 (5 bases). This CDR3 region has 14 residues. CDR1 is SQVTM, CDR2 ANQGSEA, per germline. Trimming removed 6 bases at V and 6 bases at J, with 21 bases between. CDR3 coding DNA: TGCAGCGTCGAAATCACGGGATTTCGTGGCGAGCAGTACTTC. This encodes CSVEITGFRGEQYF.

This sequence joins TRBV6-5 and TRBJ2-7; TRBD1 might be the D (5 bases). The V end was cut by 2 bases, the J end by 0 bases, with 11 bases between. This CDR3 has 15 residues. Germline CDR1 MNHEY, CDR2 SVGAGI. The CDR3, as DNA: TGTGCCAGCAGTTACGTACAGGCATTCTCCTACGAGCAGTACTTC. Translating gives CASSYVQAFSYEQYF.

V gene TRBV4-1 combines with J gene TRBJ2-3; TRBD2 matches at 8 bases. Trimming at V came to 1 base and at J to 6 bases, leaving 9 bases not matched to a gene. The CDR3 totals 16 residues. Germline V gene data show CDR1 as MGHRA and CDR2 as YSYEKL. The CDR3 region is CASSQGAAGVQDTQYF. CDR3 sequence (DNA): TGCGCCAGCAGCCAAGGAGCAGCGGGGGTGCAGGATACGCAGTATTTT.

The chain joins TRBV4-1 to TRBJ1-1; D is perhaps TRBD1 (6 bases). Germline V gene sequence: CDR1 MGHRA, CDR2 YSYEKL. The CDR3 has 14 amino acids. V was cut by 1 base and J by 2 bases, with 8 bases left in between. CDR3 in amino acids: CASSQGQVNTEAFF. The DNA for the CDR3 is TGCGCCAGCAGCCAAGGACAGGTTAACACTGAAGCTTTCTTT.

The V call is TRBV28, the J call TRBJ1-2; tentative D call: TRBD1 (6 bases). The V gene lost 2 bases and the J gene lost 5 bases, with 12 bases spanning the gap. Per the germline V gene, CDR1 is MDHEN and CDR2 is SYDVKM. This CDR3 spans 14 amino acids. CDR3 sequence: CASSLRGGKYGYTF. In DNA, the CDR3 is TGTGCCAGCAGTTTAAGGGGGGGCAAGTATGGCTACACCTTC.

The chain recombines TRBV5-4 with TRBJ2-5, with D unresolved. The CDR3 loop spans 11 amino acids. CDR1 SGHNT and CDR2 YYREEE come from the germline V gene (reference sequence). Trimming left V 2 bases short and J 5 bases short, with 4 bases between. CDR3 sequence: CASSFEETQYF. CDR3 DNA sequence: TGTGCCAGCAGCTTTGAGGAGACCCAGTACTTC.

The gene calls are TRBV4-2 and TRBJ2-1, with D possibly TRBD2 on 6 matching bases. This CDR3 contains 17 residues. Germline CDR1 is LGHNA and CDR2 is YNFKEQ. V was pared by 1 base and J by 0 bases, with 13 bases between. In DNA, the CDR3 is TGTGCCAGCAGCCAAGGGATGGGGGGAAACTCCTACAATGAGCAGTTCTTC. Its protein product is CASSQGMGGNSYNEQFF.